These T cell receptor beta chains were read from a single sample in a study of T cells after yellow fever vaccination. TCRdb processed the 5' RACE reads anew with MiXCR; each CDR3 protein has one entry. The sample has hundreds of thousands of distinct CDR3 sequences, roughly 14% seen once. Here the sequenced sample was PBMCs, taken on the day of the yellow fever booster vaccination. All receptors derive from a man aged 25 to 40 who received the YFV17D yellow fever vaccine. CDR3s include the opening cysteine and the closing phenylalanine or tryptophan. D genes are given only for firm matches. The size of a clone is reported for some rows only, either as once, few or many, or as a class for expanded clones.

cdr3_length: 15; v_call: TRBV4-1; j_call: TRBJ2-4; clone_size: few; d_call: NA; cdr3_aa: CASSHGPLAKNIQYF; cdr3_nt: TGCGCCAGCAGCCATGGGCCTTTAGCCAAAAACATTCAGTACTTC
cdr3_length: 14; v_call: TRBV5-1; j_call: TRBJ2-7; clone_size: NA; d_call: TRBD1; cdr3_aa: CASSTGTGGYEQYF; cdr3_nt: TGCGCCAGCAGCACCGGGACAGGGGGATACGAGCAGTACTTC
cdr3_length: 15; v_call: TRBV6-5; j_call: TRBJ2-7; clone_size: few; d_call: TRBD2; cdr3_aa: CASSFTSGTNYEQYF; cdr3_nt: TGTGCCAGCAGCTTTACTAGCGGGACCAACTACGAGCAGTACTTC
cdr3_length: 14; v_call: TRBV7-7; j_call: TRBJ2-1; clone_size: many; d_call: NA; cdr3_aa: CASSLDGGSNEQFF; cdr3_nt: TGTGCCAGCAGCTTGGACGGGGGTTCGAATGAGCAGTTCTTC
cdr3_length: 15; v_call: TRBV12-3/TRBV12-4; j_call: TRBJ2-2; clone_size: NA; d_call: TRBD2; cdr3_aa: CASSLALAGTGELFF; cdr3_nt: TGTGCCAGCAGCTTGGCCCTAGCGGGAACCGGGGAGCTGTTTTTT
cdr3_length: 14; v_call: TRBV5-4; j_call: TRBJ1-2; clone_size: few; d_call: NA; cdr3_aa: CASSLVGSFHGYTF; cdr3_nt: TGTGCCAGCAGCTTGGTGGGCAGTTTCCATGGCTACACCTTC
cdr3_length: 15; v_call: TRBV20-1; j_call: TRBJ1-2; clone_size: NA; d_call: TRBD1; cdr3_aa: CSARDARQGNYGYTF; cdr3_nt: TGCAGTGCTAGAGACGCTCGACAGGGGAACTATGGCTACACCTTC
cdr3_length: 14; v_call: TRBV2; j_call: TRBJ2-7; clone_size: NA; d_call: TRBD1; cdr3_aa: CASSSEQGAYEQYF; cdr3_nt: TGTGCCAGCAGTTCGGAACAGGGGGCCTACGAGCAGTACTTC
cdr3_length: 15; v_call: TRBV20-1; j_call: TRBJ2-4; clone_size: few; d_call: NA; cdr3_aa: CSATTSTAPMNIQYF; cdr3_nt: TGCAGTGCCACAACATCGACAGCCCCCATGAACATTCAGTACTTC
cdr3_length: 16; v_call: TRBV6-5; j_call: TRBJ2-7; clone_size: NA; d_call: TRBD1; cdr3_aa: CASSYPRTGGTYEQYF; cdr3_nt: TGTGCCAGCAGTTACCCTAGGACAGGGGGGACCTACGAGCAGTACTTC
cdr3_length: 13; v_call: TRBV6-5; j_call: TRBJ2-5; clone_size: NA; d_call: NA; cdr3_aa: CASSFIGAKTQYF; cdr3_nt: TGTGCCAGCAGTTTTATAGGGGCGAAGACCCAGTACTTC
cdr3_length: 16; v_call: TRBV6-2/TRBV6-3; j_call: TRBJ2-1; clone_size: NA; d_call: NA; cdr3_aa: CASTRGGGGGYNEQFF; cdr3_nt: TGTGCCAGCACCCGAGGAGGGGGAGGGGGTTACAATGAGCAGTTCTTC
cdr3_length: 12; v_call: TRBV25-1; j_call: TRBJ1-1; clone_size: few; d_call: TRBD1; cdr3_aa: CASGQGPTEAFF; cdr3_nt: TGTGCCAGCGGACAGGGACCCACTGAAGCTTTCTTT
cdr3_length: 14; v_call: TRBV11-2; j_call: TRBJ2-7; clone_size: few; d_call: TRBD1; cdr3_aa: CASSTGTVYYEQYF; cdr3_nt: TGTGCCAGCAGTACCGGGACAGTCTACTACGAGCAGTACTTC
cdr3_length: 15; v_call: TRBV7-9; j_call: TRBJ2-1; clone_size: few; d_call: NA; cdr3_aa: CASNSQQRVGSEQFF; cdr3_nt: TGTGCCAGCAACTCCCAGCAGCGGGTCGGTAGTGAGCAGTTCTTC
cdr3_length: 14; v_call: TRBV6-1; j_call: TRBJ2-7; clone_size: NA; d_call: NA; cdr3_aa: CASSTGPRPYEQYF; cdr3_nt: TGTGCCAGCAGTACGGGCCCTAGGCCCTACGAGCAGTACTTC
cdr3_length: 16; v_call: TRBV20-1; j_call: TRBJ2-1; clone_size: few; d_call: TRBD2; cdr3_aa: CSAKRREGSSYNEQFF; cdr3_nt: TGCAGTGCTAAGAGACGGGAGGGTAGCTCCTACAATGAGCAGTTCTTC
cdr3_length: 16; v_call: TRBV15; j_call: TRBJ2-7; clone_size: NA; d_call: TRBD2; cdr3_aa: CATSGDRTSGSYEQYF; cdr3_nt: TGTGCCACCAGCGGAGATAGGACTAGCGGATCCTACGAGCAGTACTTC
cdr3_length: 14; v_call: TRBV20-1; j_call: TRBJ2-1; clone_size: once; d_call: NA; cdr3_aa: CSARDPRSYNEQFF; cdr3_nt: TGCAGTGCTAGAGATCCCCGCTCCTACAATGAGCAGTTCTTC
cdr3_length: 15; v_call: TRBV20-1; j_call: TRBJ1-1; clone_size: NA; d_call: NA; cdr3_aa: CSARDPSGINTEAFF; cdr3_nt: TGCAGTGCTAGAGATCCGTCCGGGATTAACACTGAAGCTTTCTTT
cdr3_length: 15; v_call: TRBV5-5; j_call: TRBJ1-2; clone_size: NA; d_call: NA; cdr3_aa: CASSKDHTGSYGYTF; cdr3_nt: TGTGCCAGCAGCAAGGACCACACGGGTAGCTATGGCTACACCTTC
cdr3_length: 11; v_call: TRBV29-1; j_call: TRBJ2-1; clone_size: NA; d_call: NA; cdr3_aa: CSVLDSVNQFF; cdr3_nt: TGCAGCGTACTAGACAGCGTAAATCAGTTCTTC
cdr3_length: 16; v_call: TRBV3-1; j_call: TRBJ2-1; clone_size: NA; d_call: NA; cdr3_aa: CASSPRRASSYNEQFF; cdr3_nt: TGTGCCAGCAGCCCCCGGCGGGCAAGCTCCTACAATGAGCAGTTCTTC
cdr3_length: 16; v_call: TRBV25-1; j_call: TRBJ2-3; clone_size: NA; d_call: NA; cdr3_aa: CASGFGTSGPTDTQYF; cdr3_nt: TGTGCCAGCGGATTCGGGACTTCTGGGCCCACAGATACGCAGTATTTT
cdr3_length: 13; v_call: TRBV10-3; j_call: TRBJ2-5; clone_size: few; d_call: NA; cdr3_aa: CAISTSVGGTQYF; cdr3_nt: TGTGCCATCAGTACCTCGGTCGGGGGGACCCAGTACTTC
cdr3_length: 15; v_call: TRBV12-3/TRBV12-4; j_call: TRBJ2-1; clone_size: few; d_call: NA; cdr3_aa: CASTPGTPNFKKQFF; cdr3_nt: TGTGCCAGTACGCCCGGGACTCCCAATTTCAAGAAGCAGTTCTTC
cdr3_length: 19; v_call: TRBV20-1; j_call: TRBJ2-6; clone_size: few; d_call: TRBD1; cdr3_aa: CSASKRTGGVGSGANVLTF; cdr3_nt: TGCAGTGCTAGTAAACGGACAGGGGGCGTTGGCTCTGGGGCCAACGTCCTGACTTTC
cdr3_length: 17; v_call: TRBV18; j_call: TRBJ2-1; clone_size: NA; d_call: TRBD2; cdr3_aa: CASSPGTSGSGRNEQFF; cdr3_nt: TGTGCCAGCTCACCAGGGACTAGCGGGAGCGGTAGGAATGAGCAGTTCTTC
cdr3_length: 18; v_call: TRBV11-1; j_call: TRBJ2-1; clone_size: few; d_call: NA; cdr3_aa: CASSYPRSWDSGWGEQFF; cdr3_nt: TGTGCCAGCAGCTACCCTAGGTCCTGGGACTCCGGATGGGGTGAGCAGTTCTTC
cdr3_length: 16; v_call: TRBV6-1; j_call: TRBJ2-3; clone_size: NA; d_call: TRBD2; cdr3_aa: CASSSLGGGAGDTQYF; cdr3_nt: TGTGCCAGCAGCTCCCTCGGCGGGGGGGCAGGGGATACGCAGTATTTT
cdr3_length: 15; v_call: TRBV15; j_call: TRBJ2-5; clone_size: NA; d_call: TRBD2; cdr3_aa: CATSRGGLAAETQYF; cdr3_nt: TGTGCCACCAGCAGAGGCGGACTAGCGGCAGAGACCCAGTACTTC
cdr3_length: 14; v_call: TRBV6-5; j_call: TRBJ2-3; clone_size: few; d_call: NA; cdr3_aa: CASIGRAAADTQYF; cdr3_nt: TGTGCCAGCATAGGCCGGGCGGCCGCAGATACGCAGTATTTT
cdr3_length: 14; v_call: TRBV6-2/TRBV6-3; j_call: TRBJ2-2; clone_size: NA; d_call: TRBD2; cdr3_aa: CASKPAGLAGELFF; cdr3_nt: TGTGCCAGCAAACCAGCGGGATTAGCCGGGGAGCTGTTTTTT
cdr3_length: 13; v_call: TRBV27; j_call: TRBJ2-3; clone_size: NA; d_call: NA; cdr3_aa: CTSSFLGGYTQYF; cdr3_nt: TGTACCAGCAGTTTCCTAGGTGGTTATACGCAGTATTTT
cdr3_length: 14; v_call: TRBV6-2/TRBV6-3; j_call: TRBJ2-7; clone_size: NA; d_call: TRBD1; cdr3_aa: CASSWLGGTYEQYF; cdr3_nt: TGTGCCAGCAGTTGGCTAGGGGGCACCTACGAGCAGTACTTC
cdr3_length: 13; v_call: TRBV20-1; j_call: TRBJ2-7; clone_size: NA; d_call: TRBD2; cdr3_aa: CSARRTSGYEQYF; cdr3_nt: TGCAGTGCTAGACGGACTAGCGGTTACGAGCAGTACTTC
cdr3_length: 14; v_call: TRBV5-1; j_call: TRBJ2-5; clone_size: NA; d_call: TRBD2; cdr3_aa: CASSAGGGSETQYF; cdr3_nt: TGCGCCAGCAGCGCGGGAGGAGGTTCTGAGACCCAGTACTTC
cdr3_length: 14; v_call: TRBV29-1; j_call: TRBJ2-3; clone_size: few; d_call: TRBD2; cdr3_aa: CSVDTLAGTDTQYF; cdr3_nt: TGCAGCGTTGATACCCTAGCGGGCACAGATACGCAGTATTTT
cdr3_length: 14; v_call: TRBV7-9; j_call: TRBJ2-3; clone_size: NA; d_call: NA; cdr3_aa: CASSHRRGTDTQYF; cdr3_nt: TGTGCCAGCAGCCACCGTCGCGGTACAGATACGCAGTATTTT
cdr3_length: 15; v_call: TRBV6-5; j_call: TRBJ2-7; clone_size: few; d_call: TRBD1; cdr3_aa: CASSTRTGGIYEQYF; cdr3_nt: TGTGCCAGCAGTACTAGGACAGGGGGCATCTACGAGCAGTACTTC
cdr3_length: 14; v_call: TRBV20-1; j_call: TRBJ2-1; clone_size: many; d_call: TRBD2; cdr3_aa: CSAPSGDLYNEQFF; cdr3_nt: TGCAGTGCTCCTAGCGGAGACCTCTACAATGAGCAGTTCTTC
cdr3_length: 13; v_call: TRBV5-1; j_call: TRBJ2-6; clone_size: NA; d_call: NA; cdr3_aa: CATQDPGANVLTF; cdr3_nt: TGCGCCACGCAGGATCCTGGGGCCAACGTCCTGACTTTC